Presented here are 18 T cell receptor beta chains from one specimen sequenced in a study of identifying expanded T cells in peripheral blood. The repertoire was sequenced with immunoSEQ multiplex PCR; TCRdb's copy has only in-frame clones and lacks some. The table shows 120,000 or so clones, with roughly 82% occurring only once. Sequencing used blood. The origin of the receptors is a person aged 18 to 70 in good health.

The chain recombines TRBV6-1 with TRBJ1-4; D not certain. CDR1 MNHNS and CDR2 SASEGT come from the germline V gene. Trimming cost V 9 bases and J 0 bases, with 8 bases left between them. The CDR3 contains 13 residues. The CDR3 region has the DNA TGTGCCAGTCAACAACCAACTAATGAAAAACTGTTTTTT. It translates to CASQQPTNEKLFF.

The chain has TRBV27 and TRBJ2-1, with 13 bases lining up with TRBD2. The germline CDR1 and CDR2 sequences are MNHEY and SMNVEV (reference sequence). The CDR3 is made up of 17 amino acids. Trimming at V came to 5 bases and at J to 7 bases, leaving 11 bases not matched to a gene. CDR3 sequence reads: CASSAKPGLAGRNEQFF. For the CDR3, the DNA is TGTGCCAGCAGTGCCAAACCGGGACTAGCGGGGAGGAATGAGCAGTTCTTC.

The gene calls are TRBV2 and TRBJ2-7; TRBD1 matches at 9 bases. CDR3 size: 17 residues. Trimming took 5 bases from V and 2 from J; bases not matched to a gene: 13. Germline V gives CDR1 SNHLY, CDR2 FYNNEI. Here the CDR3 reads CASSTGGVGREAYEQYF. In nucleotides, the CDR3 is TGTGCCAGCAGTACAGGGGGCGTAGGCAGAGAAGCCTACGAGCAGTACTTC.

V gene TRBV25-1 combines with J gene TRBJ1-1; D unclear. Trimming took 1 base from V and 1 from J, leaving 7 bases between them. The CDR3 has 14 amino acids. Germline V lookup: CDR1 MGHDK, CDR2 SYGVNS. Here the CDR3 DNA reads TGTGCCAGCAGTGAATCTTTCGGGAACACTGAAGCTTTCTTT. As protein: CASSESFGNTEAFF.

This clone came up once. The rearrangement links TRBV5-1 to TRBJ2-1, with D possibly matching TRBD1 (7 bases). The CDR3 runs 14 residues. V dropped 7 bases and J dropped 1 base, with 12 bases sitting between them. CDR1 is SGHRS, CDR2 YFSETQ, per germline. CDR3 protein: CASAQGGSYNEQFF. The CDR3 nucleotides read TGCGCCAGCGCCCAGGGGGGATCCTACAATGAGCAGTTCTTC. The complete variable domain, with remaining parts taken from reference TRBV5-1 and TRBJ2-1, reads KAGVTQTPRYLIKTRGQQVTLSCSPISGHRSVSWYQQTPGQGLQFLFEYFSETQRNKGNFPGRFSGRQFSNSRSEMNVSTLELGDSALYLCASAQGGSYNEQFFGPGTRLTVL.

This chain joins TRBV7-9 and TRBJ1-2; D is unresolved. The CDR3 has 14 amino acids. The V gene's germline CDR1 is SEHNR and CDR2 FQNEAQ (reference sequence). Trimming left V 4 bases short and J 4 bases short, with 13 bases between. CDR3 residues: CASSSEGSSYGYTF. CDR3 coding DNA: TGTGCCAGCAGCTCGGAGGGAAGTTCCTATGGCTACACCTTC.

CDR3 bases: TGTGCCAGCAGCTTAAGCAGGGGAAGAAACATTCAGTACTTC. It is translated as CASSLSRGRNIQYF. V and J are TRBV7-2 and TRBJ2-4, with D possibly being TRBD1 (6 bases). The germline V gene encodes CDR1 SGHTA and CDR2 FQGNSA. V was cut by 2 bases and J by 6 bases, with 11 bases left in between. CDR3 length equals 14 residues.

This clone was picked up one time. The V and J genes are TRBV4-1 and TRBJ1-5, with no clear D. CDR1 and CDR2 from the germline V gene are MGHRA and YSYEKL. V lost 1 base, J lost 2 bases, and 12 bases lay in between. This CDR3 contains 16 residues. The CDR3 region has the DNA TGCGCCAGCAGCCAAGTCGGACCCGTGGGCAATCAGCCCCAGCATTTT. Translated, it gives CASSQVGPVGNQPQHF.

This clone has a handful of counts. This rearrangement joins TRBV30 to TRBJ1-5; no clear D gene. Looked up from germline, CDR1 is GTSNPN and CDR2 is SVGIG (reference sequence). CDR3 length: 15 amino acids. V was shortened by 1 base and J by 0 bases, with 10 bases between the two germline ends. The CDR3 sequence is CAWSEGGNSNQPQHF. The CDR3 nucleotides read TGTGCCTGGAGTGAAGGAGGGAATAGCAATCAGCCCCAGCATTTT.

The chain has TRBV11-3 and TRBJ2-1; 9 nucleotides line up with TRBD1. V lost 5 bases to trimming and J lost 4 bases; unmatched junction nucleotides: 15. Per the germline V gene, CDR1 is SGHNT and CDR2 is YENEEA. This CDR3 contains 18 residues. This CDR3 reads CASSHRGSKTGGYNEQFF. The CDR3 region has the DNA TGTGCCAGCAGCCACCGCGGGTCGAAGACAGGGGGATACAATGAGCAGTTCTTC.

The DNA of the CDR3 is TGCAGCCAAGCAGGGGGGAATTTGGAGACCCAGTACTTC. Protein sequence: CSQAGGNLETQYF. The chain recombines TRBV29-1 with TRBJ2-5, with D tentatively TRBD1 (7 bases). The germline V gene has CDR1 SQVTM and CDR2 ANQGSEA. The V and J ends lost 8 bases and 5 bases respectively, with 18 bases between them. The CDR3 consists of 13 residues.

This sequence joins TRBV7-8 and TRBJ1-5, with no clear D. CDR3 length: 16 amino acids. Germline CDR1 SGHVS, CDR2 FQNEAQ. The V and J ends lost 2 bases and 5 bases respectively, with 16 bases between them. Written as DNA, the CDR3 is TGTGCCAGCAGCTTATTGGGCACCTCGAGCGATCAGCCCCAGCATTTT. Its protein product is CASSLLGTSSDQPQHF.

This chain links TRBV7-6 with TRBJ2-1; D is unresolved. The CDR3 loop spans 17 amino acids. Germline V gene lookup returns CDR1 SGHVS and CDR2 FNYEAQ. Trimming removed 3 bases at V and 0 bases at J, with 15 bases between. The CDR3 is CASSFKGSYSSYNEQFF. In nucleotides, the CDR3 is TGTGCCAGCAGCTTTAAAGGGTCGTATAGCTCCTACAATGAGCAGTTCTTC.

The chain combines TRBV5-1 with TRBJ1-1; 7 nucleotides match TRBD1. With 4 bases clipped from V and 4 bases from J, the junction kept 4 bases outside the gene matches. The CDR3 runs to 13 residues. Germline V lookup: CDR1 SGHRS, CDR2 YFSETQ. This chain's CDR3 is CASSAQGSTEAFF. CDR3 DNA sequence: TGCGCCAGCAGCGCACAGGGGTCCACTGAAGCTTTCTTT.

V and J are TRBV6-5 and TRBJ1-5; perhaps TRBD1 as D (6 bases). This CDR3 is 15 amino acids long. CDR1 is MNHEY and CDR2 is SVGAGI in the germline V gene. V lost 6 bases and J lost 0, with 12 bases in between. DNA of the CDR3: TGTGCCAGCAGCCCTGGGACAAATAGCAATCAGCCCCAGCATTTT. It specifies CASSPGTNSNQPQHF.

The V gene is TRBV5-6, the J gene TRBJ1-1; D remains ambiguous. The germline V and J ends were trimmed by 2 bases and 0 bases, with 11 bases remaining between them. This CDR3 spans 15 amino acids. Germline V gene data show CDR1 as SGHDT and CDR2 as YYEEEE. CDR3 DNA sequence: TGTGCCAGCAGCTTTTTGGACCCGCTGAACACTGAAGCTTTCTTT. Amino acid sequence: CASSFLDPLNTEAFF.

Here the CDR3 reads CAWTHKHQGSGNTIYF. CDR3 nucleotide sequence: TGTGCCTGGACGCATAAACACCAAGGCTCTGGAAACACCATATATTTT. This chain joins TRBV30 and TRBJ1-3, with no clear D. V dropped 4 bases and J dropped 0 bases, with 16 bases sitting between them. This CDR3 contains 16 residues. Per the germline V gene, CDR1 is GTSNPN and CDR2 is SVGIG (reference sequence). The full variable domain, in which reference TRBV30 and TRBJ1-3 provide the parts outside the CDR3, is SQTIHQWPATLVQPVGSPLSLECTVEGTSNPNLYWYRQAAGRGLQLLFYSVGIGQISSEVPQNLSASRPQDRQFILSSKKLLLSDSGFYLCAWTHKHQGSGNTIYFGEGSWLTVV.

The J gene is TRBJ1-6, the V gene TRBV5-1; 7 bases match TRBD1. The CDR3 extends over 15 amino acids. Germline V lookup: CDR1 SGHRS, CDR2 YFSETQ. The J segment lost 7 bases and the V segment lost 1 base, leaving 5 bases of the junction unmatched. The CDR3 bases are TGCGCCAGCAGCTTGACCGGGACAGCGAATTCACCCCTCCACTTT. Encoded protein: CASSLTGTANSPLHF.